Each of the 11 T cell receptor beta chains below was sequenced from the same sample in a study of T-cell memory formation after mild COVID-19. TCRdb fed the 5' RACE reads into MiXCR, producing one record per CDR3 protein. The repertoire has 450,000 or so distinct CDR3 sequences, around a quarter of them found once; the top ten carry around 12%. Sequenced material: PBMCs or a T cell subset sorted from them (not recorded which). These receptor sequences come from an adult woman who had mild COVID-19 (a few samples of this study predate the infection). Cell type and time point are not known.

The chain recombines TRBV21-1 with TRBJ2-3; the tabulated D call, TRBD2, remains unverified against the DNA. TRBV21-1 has pseudogene status. The CDR3 has 21 residues. CDR3 in amino acids: CASSKALSLQMSGGSTDTQYF. The CDR3 nucleotides are TGTGCCAGCAGCAAAGCGCTCTCTCTTCAGATGAGCGGGGGAAGCACAGATACGCAGTATTTT.

V gene TRBV21-1 combines with J gene TRBJ2-7; the table's D call TRBD1 went unverified against the DNA. TRBV21-1 is assigned pseudogene status. The CDR3 contains 17 residues. The CDR3 loop is CASSKVSGQGIPYEQYF. CDR3 in DNA: TGTGCCAGCAGCAAAGTCTCAGGACAGGGAATTCCCTACGAGCAGTACTTC.

The chain combines TRBV6-2 or TRBV6-3 with TRBJ2-7; TRBD2 agrees at 9 bases. J was trimmed by 4 bases and V by 0 bases; bases with no gene match: 10. The germline V gene encodes CDR1 MNHEY and CDR2 SVGEGT. This CDR3 comprises 17 residues. The DNA for the CDR3 is TGTGCCAGCAGTTACTCGGAGGATAGCGGGAGTAGGTACGAGCAGTACTTC. Amino acids: CASSYSEDSGSRYEQYF.

CDR3 region: CASSQFEGLAGETQYF. CDR3 sequence (DNA): TGCGCCAGCAGCCAATTTGAGGGACTAGCGGGAGAGACCCAGTACTTC. V and J are TRBV4-1 and TRBJ2-5; the match to TRBD2 covers 12 bases. The CDR3 sequence is 16 residues long. Germline V gene sequence: CDR1 MGHRA, CDR2 YSYEKL. Trimming at V came to 2 bases and at J to 4 bases, leaving 5 bases not matched to a gene.

The genes are TRBV14 and TRBJ1-4; D not resolved. CDR1 and CDR2 (germline): SGHDN, FVKESK. CDR3 length: 13 amino acids. V shed 4 bases and J shed 8 bases, with 11 bases lying between them. CDR3 protein: CASSRELQEKLFF. The CDR3 DNA reads TGTGCCAGCAGCCGGGAGTTACAGGAAAAACTGTTTTTT.

This clonotype appeared a few times. The J gene is TRBJ2-1, the V gene TRBV29-1; maybe TRBD2 (5 bases). The germline CDR1 and CDR2 sequences are SQVTM and ANQGSEA. V lost 3 bases and J lost 6, with 9 bases in between. The CDR3 runs to 12 residues. CDR3 DNA sequence: TGCAGCGTTGATAGAGGGTCCAATGAGCAGTTCTTC. Translation: CSVDRGSNEQFF.

In its sample, this clonotype was seen a few times. The rearrangement links TRBV15 to TRBJ2-2; 10 nucleotides match TRBD1. This CDR3 has 16 amino acids. Germline V gene data show CDR1 as LNHNV and CDR2 as YYDKDF (reference sequence). Germline trimming cut 8 bases from V and 1 base from J; bases unmatched to any gene: 7. CDR3 amino acids: CATRRQGAQNTGELFF. CDR3 coding DNA: TGTGCCACCCGAAGACAGGGGGCTCAGAACACCGGGGAGCTGTTTTTT. The complete variable domain, with remaining parts taken from reference TRBV15 and TRBJ2-2, reads DAMVIQNPRYQVTQFGKPVTLSCSQTLNHNVMYWYQQKSSQAPKLLFHYYDKDFNNEADTPDNFQSRRPNTSFCFLDIRSPGLGDTAMYLCATRRQGAQNTGELFFGEGSRLTVL.

This chain uses TRBV29-1 with TRBJ2-1, with D possibly being TRBD2 (6 bases). V dropped 3 bases and J dropped 5 bases, with 17 bases sitting between them. This CDR3 spans 15 amino acids. In germline, CDR1 is SQVTM, CDR2 ANQGSEA. CDR3 protein: CSVDRDLGYNNEQFF. CDR3 bases: TGCAGCGTTGACCGGGACTTGGGGTACAACAATGAGCAGTTCTTC.

The chain employs TRBV7-2 and TRBJ2-6, with D perhaps matching TRBD1 (6 bases). The germline gives CDR1 SGHTA, CDR2 FQGNSA. This CDR3 is built from 16 residues. Trimming removed 1 base from V and 4 bases from J, with 11 bases in between. CDR3 nucleotide sequence: TGTGCCAGCAGCTTAGGAGGACAGTCCGGGGCCAACGTCCTGACTTTC. Its protein product is CASSLGGQSGANVLTF.

The rearrangement uses TRBV10-3 and TRBJ2-3; 7 nucleotides agree with TRBD2. Germline CDR1 is ENHRY and CDR2 is SYGVKD. V shed 3 bases, J shed 3 bases, and the junction held 6 bases outside the gene matches. This CDR3 has 15 amino acids. CDR3 sequence reads: CAISDPGLQTDTQYF. The CDR3 DNA sequence: TGTGCCATCAGTGACCCGGGACTACAAACAGATACGCAGTATTTT.

This clonotype has a handful of counts. This chain joins TRBV7-2 and TRBJ2-7; a possible D gene is TRBD2 (7 bases). CDR1 is SGHTA and CDR2 is FQGNSA in the germline V gene. The CDR3 has 12 residues. V was cut by 8 bases and J by 4 bases, with 12 bases left in between. CDR3 region: CASSGGAYEQYF. CDR3 nucleotides: TGTGCCAGCTCGGGGGGCGCGTACGAGCAGTACTTC. The variable domain in full, completed from reference TRBV7-2 and TRBJ2-7, reads GAGVSQSPSNKVTEKGKDVELRCDPISGHTALYWYRQSLGQGLEFLIYFQGNSAPDKSGLPSDRFSAERTGGSVSTLTIQRTQQEDSAVYLCASSGGAYEQYFGPGTRLTVT.